This T cell receptor beta chain comes out of a study of human T cells and chemical hapten exposure. The CDR3 is made up of 16 amino acids. CDR1 and CDR2 (germline): DFQATT, SNEGSKA (reference sequence). V shed 0 bases, J shed 4 bases, and the junction held 9 bases outside the gene matches. Time point here: patch test 2, 6 weeks after DPC sensitization. As to treatment: therapeutic diphenylcyclopropenone sensitization with weekly scalp DPC. Separate cDNA molecules received unique molecular identifiers, which the library attached to them. TCRdb reprocessed the RACE reads via MiXCR and lists one record per CDR3 protein. The sample records about 110,000 distinct CDR3 sequences, about a tenth being singletons.

V gene TRBV20-1 combines with J gene TRBJ2-5, with 9 bases fitting TRBD1. This specimen consisted of whole blood, obtained in connection with sensitization to the hapten diphenylcyclopropenone (DPC). This clonotype was obtained from a woman aged 40 to 50 with alopecia areata. Some clones in this sample may be carry-over from other donors' samples. For the CDR3, the DNA is TGCAGTGCTAGAGATTTCCAGGGACAGGGAGGAGAGACCCAGTACTTC. This sequence encodes CSARDFQGQGGETQYF.